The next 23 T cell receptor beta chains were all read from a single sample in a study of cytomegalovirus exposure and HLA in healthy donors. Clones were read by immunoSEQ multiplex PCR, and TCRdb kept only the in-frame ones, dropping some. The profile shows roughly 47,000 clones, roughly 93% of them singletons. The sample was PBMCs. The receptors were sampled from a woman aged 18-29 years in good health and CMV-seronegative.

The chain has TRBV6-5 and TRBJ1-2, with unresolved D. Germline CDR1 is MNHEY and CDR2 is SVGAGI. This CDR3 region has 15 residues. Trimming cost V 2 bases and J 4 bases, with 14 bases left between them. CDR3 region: CASSYLQDGGYGYTF. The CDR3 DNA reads TGTGCCAGCAGTTACCTTCAGGACGGAGGCTATGGCTACACCTTC.

CDR3 bases: TGTGCCAGCAGTTACAGGAGCGTTAATGAAAAACTGTTTTTT. Its protein product is CASSYRSVNEKLFF. V is TRBV6-5 and J is TRBJ1-4; D is uncertain. V was clipped by 2 bases and J by 4 bases, with 8 bases between them. Germline V gene lookup returns CDR1 MNHEY and CDR2 SVGAGI. CDR3 length: 14 residues.

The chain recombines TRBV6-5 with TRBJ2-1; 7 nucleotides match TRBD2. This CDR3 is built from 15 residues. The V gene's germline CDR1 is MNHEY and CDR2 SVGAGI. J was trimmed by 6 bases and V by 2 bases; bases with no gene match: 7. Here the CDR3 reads CASSYARTRRNEQFF. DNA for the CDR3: TGTGCCAGCAGTTACGCACGGACTAGGCGCAATGAGCAGTTCTTC.

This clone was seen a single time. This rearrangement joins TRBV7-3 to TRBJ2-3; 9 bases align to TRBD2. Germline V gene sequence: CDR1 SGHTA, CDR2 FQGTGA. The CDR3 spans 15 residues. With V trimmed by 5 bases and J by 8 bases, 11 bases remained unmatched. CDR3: CASSTSSGEISTQYF. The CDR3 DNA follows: TGTGCCAGCAGCACATCTAGCGGGGAGATTTCTACGCAGTATTTT. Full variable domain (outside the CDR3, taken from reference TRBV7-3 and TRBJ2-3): GAGVSQTPSNKVTEKGKYVELRCDPISGHTALYWYRQSLGQGPEFLIYFQGTGAADDSGLPNDRFFAVRPEGSVSTLKIQRTERGDSAVYLCASSTSSGEISTQYFGPGTRLTVL.

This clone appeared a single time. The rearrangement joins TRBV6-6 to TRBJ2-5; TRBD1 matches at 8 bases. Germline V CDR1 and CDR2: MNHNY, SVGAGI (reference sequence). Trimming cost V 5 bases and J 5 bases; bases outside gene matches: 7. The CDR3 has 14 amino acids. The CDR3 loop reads CASSPRTGRETQYF. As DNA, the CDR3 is TGTGCCAGCAGTCCCCGGACAGGGAGGGAGACCCAGTACTTC.

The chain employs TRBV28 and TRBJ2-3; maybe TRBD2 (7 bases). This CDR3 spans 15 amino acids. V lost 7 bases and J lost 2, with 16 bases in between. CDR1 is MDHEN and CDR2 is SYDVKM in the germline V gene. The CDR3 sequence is CASTQGLADTDTQYF. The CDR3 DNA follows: TGTGCCAGCACCCAGGGGCTAGCGGACACAGATACGCAGTATTTT.

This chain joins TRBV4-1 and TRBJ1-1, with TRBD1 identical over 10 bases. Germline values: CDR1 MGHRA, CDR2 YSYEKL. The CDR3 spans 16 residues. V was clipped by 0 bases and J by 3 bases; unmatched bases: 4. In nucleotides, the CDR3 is TGCGCCAGCAGCCAAGACCCCGGGACAGGGGACACTGAAGCTTTCTTT. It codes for CASSQDPGTGDTEAFF.

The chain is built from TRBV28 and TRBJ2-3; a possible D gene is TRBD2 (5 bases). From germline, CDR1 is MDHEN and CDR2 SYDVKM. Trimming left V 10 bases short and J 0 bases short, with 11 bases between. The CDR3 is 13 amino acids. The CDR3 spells CATTPGSTDTQYF. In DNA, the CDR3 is TGTGCCACCACCCCGGGAAGCACAGATACGCAGTATTTT.

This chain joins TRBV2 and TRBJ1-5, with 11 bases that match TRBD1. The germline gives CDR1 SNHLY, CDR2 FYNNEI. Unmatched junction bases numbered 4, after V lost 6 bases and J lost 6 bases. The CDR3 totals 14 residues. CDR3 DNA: TGTGCCAGCAGCCGGGACAGGGGGGGTCAGCCCCAGCATTTT. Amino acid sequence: CASSRDRGGQPQHF.

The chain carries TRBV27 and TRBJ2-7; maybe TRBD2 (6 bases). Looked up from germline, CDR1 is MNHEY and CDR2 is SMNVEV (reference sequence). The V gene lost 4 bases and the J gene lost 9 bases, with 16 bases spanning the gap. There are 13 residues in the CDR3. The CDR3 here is CASSWDPRRGQYF. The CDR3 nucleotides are TGTGCCAGCAGTTGGGACCCACGGAGGGGGCAGTACTTC.

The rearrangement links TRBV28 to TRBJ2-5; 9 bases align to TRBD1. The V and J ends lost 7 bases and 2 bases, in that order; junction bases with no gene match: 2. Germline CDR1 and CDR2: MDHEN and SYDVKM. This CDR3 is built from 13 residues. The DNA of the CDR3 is TGTGCCAGCAACGACAGGGGGCAAGAGACCCAGTACTTC. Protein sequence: CASNDRGQETQYF.

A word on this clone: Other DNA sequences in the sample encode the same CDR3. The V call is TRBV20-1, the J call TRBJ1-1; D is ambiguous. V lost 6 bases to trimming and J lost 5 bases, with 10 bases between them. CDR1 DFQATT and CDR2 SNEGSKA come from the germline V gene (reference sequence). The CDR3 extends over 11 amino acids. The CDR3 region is CSAPGRTEAFF. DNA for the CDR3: TGCAGTGCACCGGGAAGAACTGAAGCTTTCTTT.

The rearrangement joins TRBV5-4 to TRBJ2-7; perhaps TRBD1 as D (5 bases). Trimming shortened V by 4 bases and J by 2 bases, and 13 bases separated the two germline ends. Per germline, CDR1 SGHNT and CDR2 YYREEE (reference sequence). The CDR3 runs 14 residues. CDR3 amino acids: CASSPDSGPYEQYF. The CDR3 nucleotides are TGTGCCAGCAGCCCCGACAGTGGACCCTACGAGCAGTACTTC.

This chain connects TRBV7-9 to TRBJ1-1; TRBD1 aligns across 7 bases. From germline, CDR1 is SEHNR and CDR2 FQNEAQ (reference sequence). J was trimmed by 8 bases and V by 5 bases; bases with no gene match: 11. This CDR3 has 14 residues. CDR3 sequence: CASSPRPGTEEAFF. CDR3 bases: TGTGCCAGCAGCCCCAGACCCGGGACAGAAGAAGCTTTCTTT.

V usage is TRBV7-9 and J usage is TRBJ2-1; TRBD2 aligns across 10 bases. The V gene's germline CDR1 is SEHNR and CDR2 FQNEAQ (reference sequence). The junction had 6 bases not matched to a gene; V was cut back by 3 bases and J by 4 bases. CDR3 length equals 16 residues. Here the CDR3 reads CASSFLAGVPYNEQFF. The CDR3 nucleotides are TGTGCCAGCAGCTTCCTAGCGGGGGTCCCATACAATGAGCAGTTCTTC.

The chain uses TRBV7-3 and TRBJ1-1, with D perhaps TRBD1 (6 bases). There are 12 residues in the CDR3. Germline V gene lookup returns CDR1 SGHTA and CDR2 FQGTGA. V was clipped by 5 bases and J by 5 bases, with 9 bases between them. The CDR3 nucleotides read TGTGCCAGCAGCCGAACAGGGACTGAAGCTTTCTTT. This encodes CASSRTGTEAFF. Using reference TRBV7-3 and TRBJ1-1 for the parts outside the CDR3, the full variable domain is GAGVSQTPSNKVTEKGKYVELRCDPISGHTALYWYRQSLGQGPEFLIYFQGTGAADDSGLPNDRFFAVRPEGSVSTLKIQRTERGDSAVYLCASSRTGTEAFFGQGTRLTVV.

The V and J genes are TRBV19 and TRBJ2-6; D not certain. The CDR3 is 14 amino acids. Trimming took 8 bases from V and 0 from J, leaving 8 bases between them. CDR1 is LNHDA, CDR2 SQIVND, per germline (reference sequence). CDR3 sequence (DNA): TGTGCCAGTGGGCACCTCTCTGGGGCCAACGTCCTGACTTTC. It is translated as CASGHLSGANVLTF.

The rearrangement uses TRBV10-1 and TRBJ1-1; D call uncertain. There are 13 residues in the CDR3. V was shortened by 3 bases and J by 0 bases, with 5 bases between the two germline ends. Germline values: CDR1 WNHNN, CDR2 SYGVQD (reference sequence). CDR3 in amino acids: CASSDRLNTEAFF. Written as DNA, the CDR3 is TGCGCCAGCAGTGACAGGCTGAACACTGAAGCTTTCTTT.

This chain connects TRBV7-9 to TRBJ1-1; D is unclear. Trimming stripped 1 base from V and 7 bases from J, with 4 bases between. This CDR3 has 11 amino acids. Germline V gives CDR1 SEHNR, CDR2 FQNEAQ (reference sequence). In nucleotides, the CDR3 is TGTGCCAGCAGCTTAGTCCATGAAGCTTTCTTT. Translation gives CASSLVHEAFF.

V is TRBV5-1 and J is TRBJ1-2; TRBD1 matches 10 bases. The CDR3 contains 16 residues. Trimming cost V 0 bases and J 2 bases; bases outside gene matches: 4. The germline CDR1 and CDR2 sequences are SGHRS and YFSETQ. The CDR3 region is CASSLGRQGANYGYTF. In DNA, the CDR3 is TGCGCCAGCAGCTTGGGAAGACAGGGGGCAAACTATGGCTACACCTTC.

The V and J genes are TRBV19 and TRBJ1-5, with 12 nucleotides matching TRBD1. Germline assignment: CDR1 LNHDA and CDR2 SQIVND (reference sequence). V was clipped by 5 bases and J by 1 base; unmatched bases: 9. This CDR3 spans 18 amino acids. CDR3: CASSGVGQGARSNQPQHF. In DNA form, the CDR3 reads TGTGCCAGTAGTGGCGTGGGACAGGGGGCCCGGAGCAATCAGCCCCAGCATTTT.

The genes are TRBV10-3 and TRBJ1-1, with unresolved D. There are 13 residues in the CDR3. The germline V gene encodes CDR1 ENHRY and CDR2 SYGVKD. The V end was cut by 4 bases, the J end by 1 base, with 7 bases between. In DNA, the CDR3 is TGTGCCATCAGTGGGGCAGAGAACACTGAAGCTTTCTTT. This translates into CAISGAENTEAFF.

DNA of the CDR3: TGTGCCAGCAAGACAGGGAGCAATCAGCCCCAGCATTTT. This sequence encodes CASKTGSNQPQHF. The chain combines TRBV19 with TRBJ1-5, with 7 nucleotides matching TRBD1. The V gene's germline CDR1 is LNHDA and CDR2 SQIVND (reference sequence). The V and J ends lost 9 bases and 1 base, in that order; junction bases with no gene match: 3. CDR3 length: 13 residues.